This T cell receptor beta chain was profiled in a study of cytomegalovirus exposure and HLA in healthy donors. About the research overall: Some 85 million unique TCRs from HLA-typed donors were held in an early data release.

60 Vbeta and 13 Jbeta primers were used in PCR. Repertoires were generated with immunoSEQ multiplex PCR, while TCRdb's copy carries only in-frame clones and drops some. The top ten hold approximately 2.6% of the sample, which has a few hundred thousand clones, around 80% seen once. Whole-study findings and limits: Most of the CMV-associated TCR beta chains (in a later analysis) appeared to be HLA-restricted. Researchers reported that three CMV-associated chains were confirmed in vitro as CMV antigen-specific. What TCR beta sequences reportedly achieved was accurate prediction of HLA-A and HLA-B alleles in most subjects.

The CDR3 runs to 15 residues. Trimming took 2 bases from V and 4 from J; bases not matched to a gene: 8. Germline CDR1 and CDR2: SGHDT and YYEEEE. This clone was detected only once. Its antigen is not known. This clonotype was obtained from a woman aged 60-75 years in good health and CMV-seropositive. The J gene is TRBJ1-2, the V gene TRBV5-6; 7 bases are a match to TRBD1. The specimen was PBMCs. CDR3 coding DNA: TGTGCCAGCAGCTTAACCGGGACAGCCATCTATGGCTACACCTTC. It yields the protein CASSLTGTAIYGYTF.